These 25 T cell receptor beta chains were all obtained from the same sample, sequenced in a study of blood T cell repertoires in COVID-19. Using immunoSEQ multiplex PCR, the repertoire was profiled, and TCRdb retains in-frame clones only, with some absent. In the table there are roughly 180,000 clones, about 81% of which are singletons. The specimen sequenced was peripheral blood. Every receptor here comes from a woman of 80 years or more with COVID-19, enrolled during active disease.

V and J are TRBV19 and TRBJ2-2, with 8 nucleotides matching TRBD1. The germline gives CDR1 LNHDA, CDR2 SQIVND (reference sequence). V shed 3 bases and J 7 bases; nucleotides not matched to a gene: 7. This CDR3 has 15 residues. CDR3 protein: CASSMAAGGHGELFF. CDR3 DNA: TGTGCCAGTAGTATGGCGGCAGGGGGCCACGGGGAGCTGTTTTTT.

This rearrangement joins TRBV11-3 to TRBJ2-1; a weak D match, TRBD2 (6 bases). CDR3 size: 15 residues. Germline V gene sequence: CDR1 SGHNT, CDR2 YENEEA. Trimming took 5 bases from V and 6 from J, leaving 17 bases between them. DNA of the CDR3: TGTGCCAGCAGCCCGTCCCCGGAGGGAAGCAATGAGCAGTTCTTC. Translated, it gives CASSPSPEGSNEQFF.

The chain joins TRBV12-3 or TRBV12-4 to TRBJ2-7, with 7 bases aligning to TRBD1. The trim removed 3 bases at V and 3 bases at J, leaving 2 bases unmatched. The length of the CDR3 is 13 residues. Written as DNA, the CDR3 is TGTGCCAGCAGTTTCTGGACAGGCTACGAGCAGTACTTC. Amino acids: CASSFWTGYEQYF.

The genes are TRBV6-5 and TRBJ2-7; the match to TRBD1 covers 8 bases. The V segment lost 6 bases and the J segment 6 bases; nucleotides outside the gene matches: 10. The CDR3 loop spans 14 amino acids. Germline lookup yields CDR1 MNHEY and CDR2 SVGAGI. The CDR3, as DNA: TGTGCCAGCAGCCCGGACAGGGTGCCGGTCGAGCAGTACTTC. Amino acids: CASSPDRVPVEQYF.

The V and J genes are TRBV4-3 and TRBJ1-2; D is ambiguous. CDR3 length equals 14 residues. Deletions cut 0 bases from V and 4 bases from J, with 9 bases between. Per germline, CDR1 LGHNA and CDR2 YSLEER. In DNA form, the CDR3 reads TGCGCCAGCAGCCAAGATCCACGGAGCTATGGCTACACCTTC. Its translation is CASSQDPRSYGYTF.

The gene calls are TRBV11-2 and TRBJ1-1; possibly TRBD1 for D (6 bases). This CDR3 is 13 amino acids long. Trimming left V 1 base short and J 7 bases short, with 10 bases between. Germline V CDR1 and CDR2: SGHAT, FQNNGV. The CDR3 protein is CASSLVVRGEAFF. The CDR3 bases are TGTGCCAGCAGCTTAGTTGTCAGGGGTGAAGCTTTCTTT.

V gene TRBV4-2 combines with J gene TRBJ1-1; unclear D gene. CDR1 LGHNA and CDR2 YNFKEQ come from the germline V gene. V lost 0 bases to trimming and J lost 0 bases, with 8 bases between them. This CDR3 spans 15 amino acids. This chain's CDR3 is CASSQDRGLNTEAFF. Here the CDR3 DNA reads TGTGCCAGCAGCCAAGATCGGGGTCTGAACACTGAAGCTTTCTTT.

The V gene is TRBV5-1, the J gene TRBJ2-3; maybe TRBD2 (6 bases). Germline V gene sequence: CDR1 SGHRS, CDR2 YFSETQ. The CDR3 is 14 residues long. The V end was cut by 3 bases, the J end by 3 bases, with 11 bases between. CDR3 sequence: CASSSVEGTDTQYF. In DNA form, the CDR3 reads TGCGCCAGCAGCTCAGTGGAGGGAACAGATACGCAGTATTTT.

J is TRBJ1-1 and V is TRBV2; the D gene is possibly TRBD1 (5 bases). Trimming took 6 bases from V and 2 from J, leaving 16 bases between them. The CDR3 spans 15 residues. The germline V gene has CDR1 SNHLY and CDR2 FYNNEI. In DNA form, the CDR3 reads TGTGCCAGCAGCTCAAAACGACAGCCCAACACTGAAGCTTTCTTT. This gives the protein CASSSKRQPNTEAFF.

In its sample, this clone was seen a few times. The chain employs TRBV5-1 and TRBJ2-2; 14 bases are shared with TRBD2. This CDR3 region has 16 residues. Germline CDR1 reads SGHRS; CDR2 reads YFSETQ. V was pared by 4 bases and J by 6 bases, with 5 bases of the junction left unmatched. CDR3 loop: CASSMGLAGAPGELFF. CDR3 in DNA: TGCGCCAGCAGCATGGGACTAGCGGGAGCCCCCGGGGAGCTGTTTTTT.

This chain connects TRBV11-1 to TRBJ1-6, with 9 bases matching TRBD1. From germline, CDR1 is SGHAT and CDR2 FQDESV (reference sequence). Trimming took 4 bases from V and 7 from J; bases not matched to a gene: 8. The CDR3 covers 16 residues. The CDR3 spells CASSSGGQGGNSPLHF. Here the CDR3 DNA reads TGTGCCAGCAGCTCAGGGGGACAGGGCGGCAATTCACCCCTCCACTTT.

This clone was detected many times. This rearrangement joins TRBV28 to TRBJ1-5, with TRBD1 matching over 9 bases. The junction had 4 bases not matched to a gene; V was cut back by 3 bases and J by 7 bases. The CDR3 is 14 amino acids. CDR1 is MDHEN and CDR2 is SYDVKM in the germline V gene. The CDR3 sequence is CASSLGTGSQPQHF. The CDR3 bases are TGTGCCAGCAGTTTGGGGACAGGGAGCCAGCCCCAGCATTTT.

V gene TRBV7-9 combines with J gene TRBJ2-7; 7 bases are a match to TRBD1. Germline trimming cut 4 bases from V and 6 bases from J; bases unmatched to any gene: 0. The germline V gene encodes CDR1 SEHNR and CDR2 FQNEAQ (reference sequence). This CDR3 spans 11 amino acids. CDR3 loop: CASSSGGEQYF. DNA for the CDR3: TGTGCCAGCAGCTCAGGGGGCGAGCAGTACTTC. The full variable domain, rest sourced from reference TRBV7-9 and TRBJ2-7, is DTGVSQNPRHKITKRGQNVTFRCDPISEHNRLYWYRQTLGQGPEFLTYFQNEAQLEKSRLLSDRFSAERPKGSFSTLEIQRTEQGDSAMYLCASSSGGEQYFGPGTRLTVT.

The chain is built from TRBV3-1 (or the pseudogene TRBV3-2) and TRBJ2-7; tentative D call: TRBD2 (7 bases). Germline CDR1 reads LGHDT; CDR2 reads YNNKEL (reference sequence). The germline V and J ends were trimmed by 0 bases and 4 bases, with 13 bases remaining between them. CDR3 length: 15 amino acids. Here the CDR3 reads CASSQEGGGRYEQYF. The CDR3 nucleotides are TGTGCCAGCAGCCAAGAAGGGGGGGGGAGGTACGAGCAGTACTTC.

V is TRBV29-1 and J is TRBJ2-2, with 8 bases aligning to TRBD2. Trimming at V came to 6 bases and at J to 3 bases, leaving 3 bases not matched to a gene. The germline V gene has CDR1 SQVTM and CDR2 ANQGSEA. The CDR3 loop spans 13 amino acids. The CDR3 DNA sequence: TGCAGCGTAGCGGGAGCTGACACCGGGGAGCTGTTTTTT. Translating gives CSVAGADTGELFF.

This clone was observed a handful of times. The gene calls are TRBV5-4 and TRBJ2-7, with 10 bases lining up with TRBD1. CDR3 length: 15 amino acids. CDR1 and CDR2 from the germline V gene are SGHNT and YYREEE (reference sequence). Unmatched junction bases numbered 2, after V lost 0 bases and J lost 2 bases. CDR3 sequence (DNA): TGTGCCAGCAGCTTGGGGACAGGGGGGACCTACGAGCAGTACTTC. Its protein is CASSLGTGGTYEQYF.

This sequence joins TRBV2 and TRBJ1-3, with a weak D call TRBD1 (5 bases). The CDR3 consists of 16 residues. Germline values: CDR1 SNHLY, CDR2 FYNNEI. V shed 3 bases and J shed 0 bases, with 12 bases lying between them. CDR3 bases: TGTGCCAGCAGTGAGGAGGGGTACTTCTCTGGAAACACCATATATTTT. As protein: CASSEEGYFSGNTIYF. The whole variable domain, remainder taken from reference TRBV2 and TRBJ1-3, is EPEVTQTPSHQVTQMGQEVILRCVPISNHLYFYWYRQILGQKVEFLVSFYNNEISEKSEIFDDQFSVERPDGSNFTLKIRSTKLEDSAMYFCASSEEGYFSGNTIYFGEGSWLTVV.

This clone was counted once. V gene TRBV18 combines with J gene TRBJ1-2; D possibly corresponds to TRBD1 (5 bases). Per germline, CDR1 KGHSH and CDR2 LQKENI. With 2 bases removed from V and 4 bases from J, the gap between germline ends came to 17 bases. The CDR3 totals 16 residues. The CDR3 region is CASSPYAAGPFYGYTF. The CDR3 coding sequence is TGTGCCAGCTCACCATATGCGGCAGGGCCCTTCTATGGCTACACCTTC. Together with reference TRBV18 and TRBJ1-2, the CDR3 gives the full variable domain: NAGVMQNPRHLVRRRGQEARLRCSPMKGHSHVYWYRQLPEEGLKFMVYLQKENIIDESGMPKERFSAEFPKEGPSILRIQQVVRGDSAAYFCASSPYAAGPFYGYTFGSGTRLTVV.

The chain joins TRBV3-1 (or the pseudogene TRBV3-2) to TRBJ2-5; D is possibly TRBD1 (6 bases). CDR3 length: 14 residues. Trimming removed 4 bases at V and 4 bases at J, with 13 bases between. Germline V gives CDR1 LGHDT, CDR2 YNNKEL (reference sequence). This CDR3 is CASSLRGTGETQYF. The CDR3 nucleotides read TGTGCCAGCAGCCTTAGGGGGACGGGAGAGACCCAGTACTTC.

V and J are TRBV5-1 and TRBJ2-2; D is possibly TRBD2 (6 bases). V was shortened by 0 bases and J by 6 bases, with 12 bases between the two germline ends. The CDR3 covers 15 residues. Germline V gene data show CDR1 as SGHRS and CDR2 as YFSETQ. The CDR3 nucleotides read TGCGCCAGCAGCTTGGAGGCCGGGGGTCCCGGGGAGCTGTTTTTT. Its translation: CASSLEAGGPGELFF. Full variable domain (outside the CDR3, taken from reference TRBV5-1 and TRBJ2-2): KAGVTQTPRYLIKTRGQQVTLSCSPISGHRSVSWYQQTPGQGLQFLFEYFSETQRNKGNFPGRFSGRQFSNSRSEMNVSTLELGDSALYLCASSLEAGGPGELFFGEGSRLTVL.

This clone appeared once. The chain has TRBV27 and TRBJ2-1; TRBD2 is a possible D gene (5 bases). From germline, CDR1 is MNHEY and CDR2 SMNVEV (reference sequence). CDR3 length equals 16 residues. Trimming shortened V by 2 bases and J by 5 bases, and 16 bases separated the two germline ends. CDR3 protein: CASSLTRSPSHNEQFF. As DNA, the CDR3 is TGTGCCAGCAGTTTAACTAGATCCCCCAGCCACAATGAGCAGTTCTTC.

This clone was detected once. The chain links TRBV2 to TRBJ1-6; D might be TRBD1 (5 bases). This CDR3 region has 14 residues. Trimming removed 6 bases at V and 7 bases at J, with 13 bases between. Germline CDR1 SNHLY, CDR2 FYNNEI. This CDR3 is CASSLRVGNSPLHF. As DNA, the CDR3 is TGTGCCAGCAGCCTCAGGGTGGGGAATTCACCCCTCCACTTT. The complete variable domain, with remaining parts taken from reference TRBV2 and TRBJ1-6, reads EPEVTQTPSHQVTQMGQEVILRCVPISNHLYFYWYRQILGQKVEFLVSFYNNEISEKSEIFDDQFSVERPDGSNFTLKIRSTKLEDSAMYFCASSLRVGNSPLHFGNGTRLTVT.

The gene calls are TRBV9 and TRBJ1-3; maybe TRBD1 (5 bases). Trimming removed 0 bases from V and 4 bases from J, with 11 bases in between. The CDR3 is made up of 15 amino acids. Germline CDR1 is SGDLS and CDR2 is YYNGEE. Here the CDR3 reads CASSVDKGRGNTIYF. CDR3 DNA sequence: TGTGCCAGCAGCGTAGATAAGGGGCGCGGAAACACCATATATTTT.

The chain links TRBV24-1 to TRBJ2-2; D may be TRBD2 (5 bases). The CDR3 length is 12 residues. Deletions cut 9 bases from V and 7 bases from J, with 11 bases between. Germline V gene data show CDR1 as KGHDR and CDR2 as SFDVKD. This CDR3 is CATEVGSGELFF. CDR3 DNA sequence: TGTGCCACCGAGGTGGGGAGCGGGGAGCTGTTTTTT.

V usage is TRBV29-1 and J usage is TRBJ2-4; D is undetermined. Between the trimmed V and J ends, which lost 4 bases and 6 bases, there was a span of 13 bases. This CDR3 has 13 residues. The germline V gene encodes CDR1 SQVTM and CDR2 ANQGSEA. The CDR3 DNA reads TGCAGCGTTGGAGTTGTTTCCGGAAACATTCAGTACTTC. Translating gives CSVGVVSGNIQYF.